This entry lists 2 T cell receptor beta chains sequenced from one sample in a study of regulatory T cells in long-lasting Graves disease. Stated time point: newly diagnosed GD, antithyroid drugs for less than 3 months. PBMC-extracted RNA yielded the TCR library. In building TCR beta libraries, iRepertoire HTBI primers were used together with Arm-PCR of CDR3 regions. TCRdb re-analysed the multiplex PCR reads in MiXCR, keeping a single row per CDR3 protein. The sample shows roughly 420,000 distinct CDR3 sequences, 12% to 15% of them seen only once. A further study also used this sample, focusing on T cells in Graves' hyperthyroidism and ophthalmopathy.

The material sequenced was peripheral blood mononuclear cells (PBMCs), taken at new diagnosis, from a patient treated with antithyroid drugs. These receptor sequences come from a woman between 45 and 65 years old with Graves disease.

The DNA of the CDR3 is TGTGCCAGTTCCTTGATCGGCCCGACAGGTTACGAGCAGTACTTC. Encoded protein: CASSLIGPTGYEQYF. The chain couples TRBV6-1 to TRBJ2-7; tentatively, D is TRBD1 (6 bases). Between the trimmed V and J ends, which lost 9 bases and 4 bases, there was a span of 22 bases. The CDR3 spans 15 residues. Germline V lookup: CDR1 MNHNS, CDR2 SASEGT.

Ten or more counts support this clonotype. The chain combines TRBV28 with TRBJ2-3; D call uncertain. This CDR3 has 13 amino acids. Per the germline V gene, CDR1 is MDHEN and CDR2 is SYDVKM. Trimming cost V 7 bases and J 6 bases, with 14 bases left between them. CDR3 coding DNA: TGTGCCAGCACCTTACCCAACTCGGATACGCAGTATTTT. Amino acid sequence: CASTLPNSDTQYF. The full variable domain, its missing parts supplied by reference TRBV28 and TRBJ2-3, is DVKVTQSSRYLVKRTGEKVFLECVQDMDHENMFWYRQDPGLGLRLIYFSYDVKMKEKGDIPEGYSVSREKKERFSLILESASTNQTSMYLCASTLPNSDTQYFGPGTRLTVL.